The entry below describes one T cell receptor beta chain. No antigen is known for it. Trimming removed 4 bases at V and 8 bases at J, with 18 bases between. The length of the CDR3 is 14 residues. The germline V gene has CDR1 SGHDT and CDR2 YYEEEE. Every subset had its genomic DNA shared out evenly among several immunoSEQ plates. Profiling relied on immunoSEQ multiplex PCR, and the TCRdb table lists in-frame clones only, not all of them. The sample has more than 2 million clones; around 96% are singletons. The sample originates from a study of shared clonotypes between healthy human individuals. Study-level information: Used for every donor were three CD4 naive, three CD4 memory, two CD8 naive and one CD8 memory plate. General observations from the study: Rarefaction showed that sequencing of sorted subsets was incomplete (despite large depth).

Terminally differentiated effector memory CD45RA+ cells were excluded from the naive CD8 cells, which were CD45RO-negative and positively selected for CCR7. Source material: naive CD8+ T cells sorted from blood. The chain carries TRBV5-6 and TRBJ1-1; the D gene is possibly TRBD1 (5 bases). This receptor was taken from a man between 18 and 29 years old in good health. The CDR3 protein is CASSLTHLAGEAFF. CDR3 bases: TGTGCCAGCAGCCTTACCCACCTGGCAGGGGAAGCTTTCTTT. Looking up the rest from reference TRBV5-6 and TRBJ1-1 gives the full variable domain: DAGVTQSPTHLIKTRGQQVTLRCSPKSGHDTVSWYQQALGQGPQFIFQYYEEEERQRGNFPDRFSGHQFPNYSSELNVNALLLGDSALYLCASSLTHLAGEAFFGQGTRLTVV.